This T cell receptor beta chain appears in the sequencing data of a study of blood T cell repertoires in COVID-19. Study in general: Samples came from the United States, Italy and Spain, spanning acute and convalescent COVID-19. The analysed material was cDNA or gDNA that came from T cells, B-cell-depleted T cells, or PBMCs.

The assay was immunoSEQ multiplex PCR, and TCRdb's table has in-frame clones only and misses some. Of approximately 300,000 clones in the sample, nearly 90% are singletons; the top ten hold over 3.5%. The germline V and J ends were trimmed by 5 bases and 0 bases, with 5 bases remaining between them. CDR1 and CDR2 (germline): SNHLY, FYNNEI. The CDR3 covers 14 residues. The sequencing input was PBMCs or T cells enriched from blood (not recorded which). The rearrangement uses TRBV2 and TRBJ2-6; D is ambiguous. This TCR was sampled from a woman in her late teens or twenties with acute COVID-19. CDR3 bases: TGTGCCAGCAGTCCAGTCTCTGGGGCCAACGTCCTGACTTTC. It yields the protein CASSPVSGANVLTF.